The rows below give T cell receptor beta chains drawn from one sample of a study of blood T cell repertoires in COVID-19. Method: immunoSEQ multiplex PCR; TCRdb's copy keeps in-frame clones and lacks some. The repertoire consists of roughly 230,000 clones, with around four fifths occurring once and the leading ten covering under 4.5%. What was sequenced was peripheral blood. These receptors came from a middle-aged man with acute or convalescent COVID-19. CDR3s include the opening cysteine and the closing phenylalanine or tryptophan. D genes are given only for firm matches. Size is stated for part of the rows, as once, few or many counts, or as a class when the clone is expanded.

TRBJ2-5 NA TRBV30 TRBD2 CAWTPGGAQSETQYF TGTGCCTGGACCCCGGGGGGGGCGCAGTCCGAGACCCAGTACTTC
TRBJ2-7 NA TRBV19 TRBD1 CASRGDRYTYEQYF TGTGCCAGTAGAGGGGACAGGTACACCTACGAGCAGTACTTC
TRBJ1-1 NA TRBV30 TRBD1 CAWDRDTTEAFF TGTGCCTGGGACAGGGATACCACTGAAGCTTTCTTT
TRBJ1-2 NA TRBV7-9 NA CASSLSDSSGYTF TGTGCCAGCAGCTTATCCGACTCAAGTGGCTACACCTTC
TRBJ2-7 NA TRBV27 NA CASRRTAAYEQYF TGTGCCAGCAGGCGGACAGCTGCCTACGAGCAGTACTTC
TRBJ2-1 NA TRBV13 TRBD2 CASSGLAGVYNEQFF TGTGCCAGCAGTGGACTAGCGGGGGTCTACAATGAGCAGTTCTTC
TRBJ1-4 NA TRBV6-5 TRBD1 CASSWNRGNEKLFF TGTGCCAGCAGTTGGAACAGGGGTAATGAAAAACTGTTTTTT
TRBJ1-3 NA TRBV18 NA CASSPSQAQADSGNTIYF TGTGCCAGCTCACCATCTCAAGCCCAGGCTGACTCTGGAAACACCATATATTTT
TRBJ2-7 NA TRBV14 NA CASSQATGAYEQYF TGTGCCAGCAGCCAAGCGACAGGTGCCTACGAGCAGTACTTC
TRBJ1-6 once TRBV18 TRBD1 CASSSGQNNSPLHF TGTGCCAGCTCATCGGGACAGAATAATTCACCCCTCCACTTT
TRBJ1-5 NA TRBV27 NA CASSPRRWEPQHF TGTGCCAGCAGCCCGCGGCGGTGGGAGCCCCAGCATTTT
TRBJ2-7 few TRBV6-5 TRBD1 CASSSGQGYSYEQYF TGTGCCAGCAGTTCGGGACAGGGTTACTCCTACGAGCAGTACTTC
TRBJ2-5 NA TRBV11-2 TRBD1 CASSFQRDRGRETQYF TGTGCCAGCAGCTTCCAAAGGGACAGGGGGCGTGAGACCCAGTACTTC
TRBJ2-7 once TRBV18 TRBD1 CASSPPTGLYEQYF TGTGCCAGCTCACCCCCGACAGGGCTCTACGAGCAGTACTTC
TRBJ2-2 NA TRBV10-3 TRBD1 CAISENRGTSTGELFF TGTGCCATCAGTGAAAACAGGGGGACGAGCACCGGGGAGCTGTTTTTT
TRBJ1-1 NA TRBV7-9 TRBD1 CASSARRTGYAEAFF TGTGCCAGCAGCGCGAGAAGGACAGGGTACGCTGAAGCTTTCTTT
TRBJ2-5 NA TRBV5-4 TRBD2 CASSSKTSDETQYF TGTGCCAGCAGCTCCAAGACTAGCGATGAGACCCAGTACTTC
TRBJ2-7 NA TRBV6-5 TRBD1 CASSFRDSSSYEQYF TGTGCCAGCAGTTTCCGGGACAGCAGCTCCTACGAGCAGTACTTC
TRBJ2-7 NA TRBV7-9 NA CASSPSGDTYEQYF TGTGCCAGCTCACCCTCGGGAGATACGTACGAGCAGTACTTC
TRBJ2-7 NA TRBV24-1 TRBD2 CATSDAASGRADEQYF TGTGCCACCAGTGACGCTGCTAGCGGGAGGGCCGACGAGCAGTACTTC
TRBJ1-2 NA TRBV5-6 NA CASSLVDSYGYTF TGTGCCAGCAGCTTGGTAGACAGCTATGGCTACACCTTC
TRBJ2-7 NA TRBV14 NA CASSPGGGSGNFYEQYF TGTGCCAGCAGCCCAGGGGGAGGTTCGGGAAACTTCTACGAGCAGTACTTC
TRBJ1-2 few TRBV6-5 NA CASSQTQGPHGYTF TGTGCCAGCAGTCAAACACAGGGTCCCCATGGCTACACCTTC
TRBJ1-2 few TRBV5-4 TRBD1 CASTPLEGAGGGYTF TGTGCCAGCACCCCGTTAGAGGGGGCGGGAGGAGGCTACACCTTC
TRBJ1-5 NA TRBV5-6 TRBD1 CASSFGQGVHPAQHF TGTGCCAGCAGCTTCGGACAGGGGGTTCACCCAGCCCAGCATTTT
TRBJ1-2 NA TRBV6-2/TRBV6-3 NA CASSGLYGYTF TGTGCCAGCAGCGGGCTCTATGGCTACACCTTC
TRBJ2-5 NA TRBV19 TRBD1 CASSKDREETQYF TGTGCCAGTAGCAAGGACAGGGAAGAGACCCAGTACTTC
TRBJ2-1 NA TRBV11-3 NA CASSFGMGEQFF TGTGCCAGCAGCTTCGGGATGGGTGAGCAGTTCTTC
TRBJ2-1 NA TRBV5-1 TRBD2 CASSFPGTSGRAIHEQFF TGCGCCAGCAGCTTTCCGGGGACTAGCGGGAGGGCCATCCATGAGCAGTTCTTC
TRBJ2-3 NA TRBV6-1 TRBD1 CASSEVSRGQGFHTQYF TGTGCCAGCAGTGAAGTCAGTCGGGGACAGGGGTTCCATACGCAGTATTTT
TRBJ2-1 once TRBV29-1 TRBD1 CSVRQGGNEQFF TGCAGCGTACGACAGGGTGGGAATGAGCAGTTCTTC
TRBJ1-1 NA TRBV7-9 NA CASSFTQGSTEAFF TGTGCCAGCAGCTTCACCCAGGGGTCCACTGAAGCTTTCTTT
TRBJ1-3 few TRBV6-1 NA CASSDLYGETSGNTIYF TGTGCCAGCAGTGACCTATATGGGGAGACCTCTGGAAACACCATATATTTT
TRBJ1-2 NA TRBV6-5 NA CASTLNRKSGYTF TGTGCCAGCACCTTAAACAGGAAAAGTGGCTACACCTTC
TRBJ2-2 NA TRBV24-1 TRBD1 CATAPGQGFIGELFF TGTGCCACCGCCCCCGGACAGGGCTTCATCGGGGAGCTGTTTTTT
TRBJ2-7 NA TRBV20-1 NA CSASPLGVGYEQYF TGCAGTGCTAGTCCGCTAGGGGTCGGCTACGAGCAGTACTTC
TRBJ1-2 NA TRBV25-1 TRBD1 CASSPGQGRRGYTF TGTGCCAGCAGTCCGGGACAGGGTAGGAGAGGCTACACCTTC
TRBJ1-3 few TRBV9 NA CASSVVGGSSGNTIYF TGTGCCAGCAGCGTAGTAGGCGGGAGCTCTGGAAACACCATATATTTT
TRBJ2-5 NA TRBV9 TRBD1 CASSVGTGLPSETQYF TGTGCCAGCAGCGTAGGGACAGGGCTCCCCTCGGAGACCCAGTACTTC
TRBJ2-7 few TRBV7-7 NA CASSLVGTGTDF NA